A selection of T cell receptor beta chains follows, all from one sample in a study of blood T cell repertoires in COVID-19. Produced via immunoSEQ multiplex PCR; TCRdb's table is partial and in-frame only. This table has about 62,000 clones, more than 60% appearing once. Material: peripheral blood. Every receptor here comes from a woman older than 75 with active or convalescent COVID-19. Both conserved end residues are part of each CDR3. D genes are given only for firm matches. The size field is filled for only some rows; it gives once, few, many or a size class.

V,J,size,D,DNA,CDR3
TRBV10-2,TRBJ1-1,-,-,TGCGCCAGCAGTGATTGGGGCAGCCTTGAAGCTTTCTTT,CASSDWGSLEAFF
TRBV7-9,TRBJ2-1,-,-,TGTGCCAGCAGCGGGGCAGACAGGAGGAGCTCCTACAATGAGCAGTTCTTC,CASSGADRRSSYNEQFF
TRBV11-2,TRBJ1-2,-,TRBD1,TGTGCCAGCAGCCCGGGACAGTTGTCTAACTATGGCTACACCTTC,CASSPGQLSNYGYTF
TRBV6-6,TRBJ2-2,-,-,TGTGCCAGCAGTTACTCTACAGTGGCCGGGGAGCTGTTTTTT,CASSYSTVAGELFF
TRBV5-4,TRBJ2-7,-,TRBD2,TGTGCCAGCAGCTTCGGCGCGGGGGGCTCCTACGAGCAGTACTTC,CASSFGAGGSYEQYF
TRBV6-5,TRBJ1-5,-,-,TGTGCCAGCAGGGTGACTTTGAATCAGCCCCAGCATTTT,CASRVTLNQPQHF
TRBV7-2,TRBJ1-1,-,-,TGTGCCAGCAGCCCGGCGGGGCTTCGAGCTTTCTTT,CASSPAGLRAFF
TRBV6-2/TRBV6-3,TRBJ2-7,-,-,TGTGCCAGCAGTCAACTCTACGAGCAGTACTTC,CASSQLYEQYF
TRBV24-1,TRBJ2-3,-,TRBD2,TGTGCCACCAGTGAAGGGACTAGCGGGAGCACAGATACGCAGTATTTT,CATSEGTSGSTDTQYF
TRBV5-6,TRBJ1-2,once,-,TGTGCCAGCAGCGATGGCCCTTATGGCTACACCTTC,CASSDGPYGYTF
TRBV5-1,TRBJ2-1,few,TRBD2,TGCGCCAGCAGCTTAGCTAGCGGGGGGGCGAATGAGCAGTTCTTC,CASSLASGGANEQFF